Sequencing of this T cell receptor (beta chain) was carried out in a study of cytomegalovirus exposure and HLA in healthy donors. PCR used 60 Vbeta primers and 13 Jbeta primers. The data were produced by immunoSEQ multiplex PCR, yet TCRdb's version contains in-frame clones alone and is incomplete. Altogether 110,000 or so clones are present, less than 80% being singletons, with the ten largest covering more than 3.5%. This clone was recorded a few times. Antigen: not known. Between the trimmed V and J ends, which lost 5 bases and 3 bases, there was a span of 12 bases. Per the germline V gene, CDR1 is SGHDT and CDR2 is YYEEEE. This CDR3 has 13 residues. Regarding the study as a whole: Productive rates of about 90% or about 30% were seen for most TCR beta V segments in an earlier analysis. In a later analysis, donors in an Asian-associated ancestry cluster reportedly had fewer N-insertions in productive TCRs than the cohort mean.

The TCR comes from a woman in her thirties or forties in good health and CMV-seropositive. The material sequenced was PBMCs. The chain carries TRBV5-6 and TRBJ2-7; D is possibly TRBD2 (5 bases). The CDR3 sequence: CASSKKRNYEQYF. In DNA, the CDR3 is TGTGCCAGCAGTAAGAAGCGGAACTACGAGCAGTACTTC.